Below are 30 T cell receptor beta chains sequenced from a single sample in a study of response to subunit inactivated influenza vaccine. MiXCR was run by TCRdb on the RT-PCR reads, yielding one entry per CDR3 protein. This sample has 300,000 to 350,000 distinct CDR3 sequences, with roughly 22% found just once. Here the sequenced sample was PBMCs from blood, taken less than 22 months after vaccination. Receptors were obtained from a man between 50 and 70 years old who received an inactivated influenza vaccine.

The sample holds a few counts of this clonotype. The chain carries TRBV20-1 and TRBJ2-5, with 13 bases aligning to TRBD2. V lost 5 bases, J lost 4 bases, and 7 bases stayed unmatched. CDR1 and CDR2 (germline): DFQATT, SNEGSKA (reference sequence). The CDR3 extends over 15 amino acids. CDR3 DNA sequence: TGCAGTGCTGCCACTAGCGGGGGGGCCGGAGAGACCCAGTACTTC. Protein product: CSAATSGGAGETQYF.

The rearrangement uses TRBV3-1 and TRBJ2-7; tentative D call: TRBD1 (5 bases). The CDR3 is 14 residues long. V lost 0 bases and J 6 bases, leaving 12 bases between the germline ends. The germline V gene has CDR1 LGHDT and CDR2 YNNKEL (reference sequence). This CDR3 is CASSQDGAATEQYF. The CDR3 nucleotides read TGTGCCAGCAGCCAAGATGGGGCCGCCACCGAGCAGTACTTC.

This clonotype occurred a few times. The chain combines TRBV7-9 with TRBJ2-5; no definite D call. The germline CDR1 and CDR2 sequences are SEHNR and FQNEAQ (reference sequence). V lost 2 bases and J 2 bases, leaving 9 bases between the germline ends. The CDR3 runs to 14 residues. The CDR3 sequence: CASSLMDGQETQYF. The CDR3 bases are TGTGCCAGCAGCTTAATGGACGGACAAGAGACCCAGTACTTC.

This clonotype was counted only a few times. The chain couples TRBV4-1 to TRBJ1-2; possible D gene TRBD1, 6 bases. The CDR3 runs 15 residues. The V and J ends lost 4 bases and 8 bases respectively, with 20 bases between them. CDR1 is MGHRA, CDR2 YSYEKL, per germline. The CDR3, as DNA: TGCGCCAGCAGCCTTAACAGGGAGCCCCTGTACGGCTACACCTTC. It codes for CASSLNREPLYGYTF.

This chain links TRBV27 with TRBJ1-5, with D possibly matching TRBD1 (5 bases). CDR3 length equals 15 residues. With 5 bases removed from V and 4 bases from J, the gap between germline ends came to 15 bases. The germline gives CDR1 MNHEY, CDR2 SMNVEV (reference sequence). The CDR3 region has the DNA TGTGCCAGCAGTAAAAACCCGGGACCTAATCAGCCCCAGCATTTT. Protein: CASSKNPGPNQPQHF.

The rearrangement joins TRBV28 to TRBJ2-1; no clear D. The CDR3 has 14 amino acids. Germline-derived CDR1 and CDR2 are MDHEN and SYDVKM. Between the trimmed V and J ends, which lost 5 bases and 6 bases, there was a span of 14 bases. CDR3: CASSPLLESNEQFF. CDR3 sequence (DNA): TGTGCCAGCAGTCCTTTGCTGGAAAGCAATGAGCAGTTCTTC.

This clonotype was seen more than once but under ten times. CDR3 nucleotide sequence: TGTGCCAGCAGCTTAAAGGGACAGGGACTTGGCTACACCTTC. Protein product: CASSLKGQGLGYTF. V usage is TRBV7-2 and J usage is TRBJ1-2; 9 nucleotides agree with TRBD1. CDR3 size: 14 residues. V lost 2 bases and J lost 7; bases outside the gene matches: 5. The germline gives CDR1 SGHTA, CDR2 FQGNSA.

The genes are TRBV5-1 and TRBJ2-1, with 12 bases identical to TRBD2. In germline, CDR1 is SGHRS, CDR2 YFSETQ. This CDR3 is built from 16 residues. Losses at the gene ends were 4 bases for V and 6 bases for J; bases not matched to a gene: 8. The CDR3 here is CASSPPTSGSLNEQFF. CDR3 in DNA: TGCGCCAGCAGCCCACCGACTAGCGGGAGCCTCAATGAGCAGTTCTTC.

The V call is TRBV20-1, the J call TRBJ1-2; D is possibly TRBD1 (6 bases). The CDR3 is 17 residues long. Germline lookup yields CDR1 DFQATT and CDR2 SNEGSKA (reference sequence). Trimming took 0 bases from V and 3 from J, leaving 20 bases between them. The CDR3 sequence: CSARDWTPAGADYGYTF. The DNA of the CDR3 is TGCAGTGCTAGAGATTGGACCCCGGCAGGGGCGGACTATGGCTACACCTTC.

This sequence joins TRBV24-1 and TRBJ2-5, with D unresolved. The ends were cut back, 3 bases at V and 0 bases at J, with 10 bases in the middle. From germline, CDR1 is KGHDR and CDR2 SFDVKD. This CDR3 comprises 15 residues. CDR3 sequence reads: CATSDATKYQETQYF. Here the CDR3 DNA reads TGTGCCACCAGTGATGCTACAAAATACCAAGAGACCCAGTACTTC.

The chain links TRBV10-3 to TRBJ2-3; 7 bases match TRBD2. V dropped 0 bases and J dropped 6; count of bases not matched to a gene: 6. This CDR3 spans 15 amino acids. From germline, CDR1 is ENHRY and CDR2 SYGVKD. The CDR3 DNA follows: TGTGCCATCAGTGAGTCAGTTTCAGCGGGGGATACGCAGTATTTT. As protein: CAISESVSAGDTQYF.

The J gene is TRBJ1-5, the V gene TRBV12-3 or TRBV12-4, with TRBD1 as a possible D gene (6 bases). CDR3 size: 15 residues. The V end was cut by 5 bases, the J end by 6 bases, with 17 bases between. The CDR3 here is CASSRLGGRGQPQHF. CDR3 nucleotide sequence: TGTGCCAGCAGTCGCCTCGGGGGGCGCGGTCAGCCCCAGCATTTT.

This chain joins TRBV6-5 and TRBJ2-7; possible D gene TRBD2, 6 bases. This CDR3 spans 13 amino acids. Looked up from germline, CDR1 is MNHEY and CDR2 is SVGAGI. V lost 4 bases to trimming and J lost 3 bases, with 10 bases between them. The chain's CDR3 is CASSFGGNYEQYF. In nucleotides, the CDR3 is TGTGCCAGCAGTTTTGGGGGGAACTACGAGCAGTACTTC.

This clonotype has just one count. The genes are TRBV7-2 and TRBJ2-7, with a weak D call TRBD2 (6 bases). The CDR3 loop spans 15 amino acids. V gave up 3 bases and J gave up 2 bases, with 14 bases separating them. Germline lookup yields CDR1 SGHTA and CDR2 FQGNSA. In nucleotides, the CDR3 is TGTGCCAGCAGCTTTGTTCCTAGCGAGACCTACGAGCAGTACTTC. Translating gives CASSFVPSETYEQYF.

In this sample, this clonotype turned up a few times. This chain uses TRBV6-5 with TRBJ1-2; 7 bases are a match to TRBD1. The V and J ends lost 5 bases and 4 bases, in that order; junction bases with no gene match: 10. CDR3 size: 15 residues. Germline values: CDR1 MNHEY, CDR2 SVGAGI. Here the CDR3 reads CASSHRTGLLYGYTF. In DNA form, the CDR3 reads TGTGCCAGCAGTCACCGGACAGGCCTACTCTATGGCTACACCTTC.

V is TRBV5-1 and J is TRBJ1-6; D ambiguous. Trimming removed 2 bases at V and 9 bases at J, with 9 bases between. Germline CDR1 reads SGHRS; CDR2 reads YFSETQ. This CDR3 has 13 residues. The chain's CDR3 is CASSFGFGSPLHF. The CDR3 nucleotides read TGCGCCAGCAGCTTTGGGTTCGGTTCACCCCTCCACTTT.

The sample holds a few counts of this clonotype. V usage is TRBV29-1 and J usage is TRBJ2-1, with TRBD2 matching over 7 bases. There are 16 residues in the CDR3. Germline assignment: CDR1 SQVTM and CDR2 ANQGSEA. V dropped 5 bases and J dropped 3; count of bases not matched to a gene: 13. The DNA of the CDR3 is TGCAGCGTTCGACTAGCAGACGGAGGAGGCTACAATGAGCAGTTCTTC. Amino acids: CSVRLADGGGYNEQFF.

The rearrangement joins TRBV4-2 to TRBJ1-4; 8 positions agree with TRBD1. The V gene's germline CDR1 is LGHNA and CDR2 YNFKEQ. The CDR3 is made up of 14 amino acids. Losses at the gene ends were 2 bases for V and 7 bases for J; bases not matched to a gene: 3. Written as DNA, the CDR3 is TGTGCCAGCAGCCAAAGACAGGGGTTTGAAAAACTGTTTTTT. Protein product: CASSQRQGFEKLFF.

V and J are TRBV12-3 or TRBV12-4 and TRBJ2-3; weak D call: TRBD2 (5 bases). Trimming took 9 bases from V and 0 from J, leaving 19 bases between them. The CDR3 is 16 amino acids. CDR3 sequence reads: CASPGSPAASTDTQYF. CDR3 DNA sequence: TGTGCCAGTCCGGGATCTCCGGCCGCGAGCACAGATACGCAGTATTTT.

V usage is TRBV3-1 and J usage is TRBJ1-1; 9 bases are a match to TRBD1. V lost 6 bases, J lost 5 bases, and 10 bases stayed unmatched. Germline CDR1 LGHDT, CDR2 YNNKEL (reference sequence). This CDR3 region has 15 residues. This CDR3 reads CASRSRDRAWTEAFF. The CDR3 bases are TGTGCCAGCAGGTCCCGGGACAGGGCGTGGACTGAAGCTTTCTTT.

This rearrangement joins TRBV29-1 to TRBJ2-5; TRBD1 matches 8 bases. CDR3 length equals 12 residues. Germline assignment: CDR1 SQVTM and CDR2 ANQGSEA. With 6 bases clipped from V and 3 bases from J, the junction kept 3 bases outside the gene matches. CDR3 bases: TGCAGCGTCGGACAGGGCAAAGAGACCCAGTACTTC. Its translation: CSVGQGKETQYF.

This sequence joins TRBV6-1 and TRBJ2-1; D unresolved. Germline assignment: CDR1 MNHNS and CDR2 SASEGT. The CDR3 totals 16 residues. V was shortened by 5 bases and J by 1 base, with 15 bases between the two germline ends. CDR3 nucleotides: TGTGCCAGCAGTATAACACTGGTCGGGTCCTACAATGAGCAGTTCTTC. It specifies CASSITLVGSYNEQFF.

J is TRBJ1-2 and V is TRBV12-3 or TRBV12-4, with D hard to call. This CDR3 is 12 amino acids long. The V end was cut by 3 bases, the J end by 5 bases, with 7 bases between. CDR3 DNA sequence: TGTGCCAGCAGTTTTCCCCGATATGGCTACACCTTC. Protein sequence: CASSFPRYGYTF.

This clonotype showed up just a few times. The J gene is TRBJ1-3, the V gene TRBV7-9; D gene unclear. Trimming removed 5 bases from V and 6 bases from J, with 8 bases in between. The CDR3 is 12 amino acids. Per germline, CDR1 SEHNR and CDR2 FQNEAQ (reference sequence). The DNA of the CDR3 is TGTGCCAGCAGCCAAGCCCAAAACACCATATATTTT. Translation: CASSQAQNTIYF.

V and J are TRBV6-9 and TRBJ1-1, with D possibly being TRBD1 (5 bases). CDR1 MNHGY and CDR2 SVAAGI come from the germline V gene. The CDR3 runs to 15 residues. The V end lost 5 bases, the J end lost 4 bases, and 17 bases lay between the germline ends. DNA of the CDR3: TGTGCCAGCAGTCGAACCAGGGAACGGGTCACTGAAGCTTTCTTT. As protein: CASSRTRERVTEAFF.

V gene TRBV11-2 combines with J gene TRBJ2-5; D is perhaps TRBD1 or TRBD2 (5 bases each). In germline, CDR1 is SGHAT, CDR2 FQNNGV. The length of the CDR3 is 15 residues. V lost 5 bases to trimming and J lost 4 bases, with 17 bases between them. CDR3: CASSKDTGTLETQYF. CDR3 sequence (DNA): TGTGCCAGCAGCAAGGACACCGGGACCTTAGAGACCCAGTACTTC. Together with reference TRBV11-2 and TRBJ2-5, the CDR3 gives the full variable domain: EAGVAQSPRYKIIEKRQSVAFWCNPISGHATLYWYQQILGQGPKLLIQFQNNGVVDDSQLPKDRFSAERLKGVDSTLKIQPAKLEDSAVYLCASSKDTGTLETQYFGPGTRLLVL.

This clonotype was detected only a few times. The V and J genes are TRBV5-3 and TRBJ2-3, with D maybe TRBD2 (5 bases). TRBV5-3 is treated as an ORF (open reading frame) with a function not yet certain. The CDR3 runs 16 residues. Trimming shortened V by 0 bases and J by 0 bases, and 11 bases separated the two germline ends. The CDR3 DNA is TGTGCCAGAAGCTTGGCTTCGCCGGGAAGCACAGATACGCAGTATTTT. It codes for CARSLASPGSTDTQYF.

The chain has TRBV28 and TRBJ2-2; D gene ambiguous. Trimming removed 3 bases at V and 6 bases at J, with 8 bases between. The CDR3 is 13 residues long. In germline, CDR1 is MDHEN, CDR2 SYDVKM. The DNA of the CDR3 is TGTGCCAGCAGTTTCCGTCTGTCCGGGGAGCTGTTTTTT. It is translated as CASSFRLSGELFF.

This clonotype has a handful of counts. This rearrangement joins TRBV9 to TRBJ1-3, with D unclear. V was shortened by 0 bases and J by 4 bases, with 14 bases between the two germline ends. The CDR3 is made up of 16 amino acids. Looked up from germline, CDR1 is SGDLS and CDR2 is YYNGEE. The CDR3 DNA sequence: TGTGCCAGCAGCGTAGGCGGCAGCCAACTCGGAAACACCATATATTTT. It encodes CASSVGGSQLGNTIYF.

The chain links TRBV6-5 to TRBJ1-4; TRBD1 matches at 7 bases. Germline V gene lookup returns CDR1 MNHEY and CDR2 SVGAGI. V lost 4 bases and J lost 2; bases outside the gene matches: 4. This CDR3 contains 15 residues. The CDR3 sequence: CASSSGTETNEKLFF. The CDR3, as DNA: TGTGCCAGCAGTTCAGGGACAGAGACTAATGAAAAACTGTTTTTT.